This passage covers 3 T cell receptor beta chains from one sample sequenced in a study of early T cells in non-severe SARS-CoV-2 infection. TCRdb recomputed calls from the 5' RACE reads with MiXCR, one row per CDR3 protein. In the table there are 100,000 or so distinct CDR3 sequences, under 15% of which are singletons. Material for sequencing was whole blood. Receptor source: an adult who was a healthcare worker with PCR-confirmed SARS-CoV-2 infection or an uninfected control (not recorded which).

In its sample, this clonotype was seen a few times. This sequence joins TRBV7-9 and TRBJ2-2; maybe TRBD1 (5 bases). The CDR3 spans 14 residues. V lost 3 bases and J 6 bases, leaving 11 bases between the germline ends. Germline lookup yields CDR1 SEHNR and CDR2 FQNEAQ (reference sequence). CDR3 nucleotides: TGTGCCAGCAGCTTCTATCAGGGTTCCGGGGAGCTGTTTTTT. Its translation is CASSFYQGSGELFF.

This clonotype has ten or more counts. The chain has TRBV27 and TRBJ1-2, with 8 bases aligning to TRBD1. Trimming at V came to 7 bases and at J to 7 bases, leaving 14 bases not matched to a gene. Germline-derived CDR1 and CDR2 are MNHEY and SMNVEV (reference sequence). The CDR3 loop spans 15 amino acids. Written as DNA, the CDR3 is TGTGCCAGCACCACTTTTGGACAGGGCAGGGGTGGCTACACCTTC. Translation gives CASTTFGQGRGGYTF.

This chain links TRBV20-1 with TRBJ1-2; 9 bases line up with TRBD1. Looked up from germline, CDR1 is DFQATT and CDR2 is SNEGSKA (reference sequence). The CDR3 is 14 amino acids. V shed 6 bases, J shed 7 bases, and the junction held 12 bases outside the gene matches. The CDR3 reads CSASSSGQGIGYTF. In DNA form, the CDR3 reads TGCAGTGCCAGCAGTTCGGGACAGGGAATTGGCTACACCTTC.